The 14 T cell receptor beta chains below all came from one sample that was sequenced in a study of CD8 T cells in ankylosing spondylitis. TCRdb passed the 5' RACE reads through MiXCR, listing each CDR3 protein once. The repertoire holds 350,000 or so distinct CDR3 sequences, with approximately 10% as singletons. The sequenced sample was blood, either unsorted or a sorted T cell fraction (not recorded which). The receptors were sampled from a female donor with ankylosing spondylitis or in good health (not recorded which).

The gene calls are TRBV20-1 and TRBJ2-3; D call uncertain. The CDR3 loop spans 15 amino acids. Trimming took off 6 bases at V and 1 base at J, with 17 bases between the two ends. CDR1 is DFQATT and CDR2 is SNEGSKA in the germline V gene (reference sequence). CDR3 DNA: TGCAGTGCCTCCCGGTTCCTTAGGGGCACAGATACGCAGTATTTT. As protein: CSASRFLRGTDTQYF.

This clonotype was seen ten or more times. CDR3 in DNA: TGTGCCTGGAGAGGCGGATCCTACGAGCAGTACTTC. Translating gives CAWRGGSYEQYF. The rearrangement links TRBV30 to TRBJ2-7; D gene ambiguous. V was clipped by 3 bases and J by 1 base, with 7 bases between them. The germline gives CDR1 GTSNPN, CDR2 SVGIG (reference sequence). The CDR3 is 12 residues long.

At least ten counts were recorded for this clonotype. The rearrangement uses TRBV28 and TRBJ2-3; TRBD2 aligns across 8 bases. CDR3 length equals 14 residues. The J segment lost 6 bases and the V segment lost 6 bases, leaving 8 bases of the junction unmatched. Germline CDR1 reads MDHEN; CDR2 reads SYDVKM. For the CDR3, the DNA is TGTGCCAGCAGCACCGTCGGGAGGGCGGATACGCAGTATTTT. Its translation: CASSTVGRADTQYF.

This clonotype was counted many times. This chain joins TRBV10-3 and TRBJ2-5, with D perhaps matching TRBD1 or TRBD2 (5 bases each). Per the germline V gene, CDR1 is ENHRY and CDR2 is SYGVKD. Trimming pared 7 bases from V and 3 bases from J, leaving 18 bases between. The CDR3 is made up of 15 amino acids. The CDR3 loop is CAIKRGLGFEETQYF. The CDR3 nucleotides are TGTGCCATCAAGAGGGGTTTGGGATTCGAAGAGACCCAGTACTTC.

The sample holds many counts of this clonotype. The chain employs TRBV12-3 or TRBV12-4 and TRBJ2-2, with a possible D match to TRBD1 (5 bases). The CDR3 runs to 13 residues. Trimming cost V 6 bases and J 6 bases, with 11 bases left between them. DNA of the CDR3: TGTGCCAGCAGCCTCTTGGGGCCCGGGGAGCTGTTTTTT. It codes for CASSLLGPGELFF.

This clonotype was observed at least ten times. V and J are TRBV5-1 and TRBJ2-3; no clear D gene. Trimming took off 0 bases at V and 1 base at J, with 9 bases between the two ends. This CDR3 comprises 15 residues. CDR1 is SGHRS, CDR2 YFSETQ, per germline. CDR3 bases: TGCGCCAGCAGCTTGGATTTTGCGGGCACAGATACGCAGTATTTT. Its translation: CASSLDFAGTDTQYF.

This clonotype was counted a few times. J is TRBJ1-5 and V is TRBV28; no firm D call. Per the germline V gene, CDR1 is MDHEN and CDR2 is SYDVKM. V was trimmed by 4 bases and J by 1 base, leaving 11 bases between them. CDR3 length equals 15 residues. As DNA, the CDR3 is TGTGCCAGCAGTTCCTACGGGCAGAGCAATCAGCCCCAGCATTTT. Its protein product is CASSSYGQSNQPQHF.

The J gene is TRBJ2-3, the V gene TRBV5-1; 9 bases fit TRBD1. V was pared by 2 bases and J by 9 bases, with 10 bases of the junction left unmatched. CDR1 and CDR2 (germline): SGHRS, YFSETQ. This CDR3 contains 15 residues. CDR3 nucleotide sequence: TGCGCCAGCAGCTTCGGACAGGGGAACAGAGACACGCAGTATTTT. This codes for CASSFGQGNRDTQYF.

This clonotype was counted at least ten times. For the CDR3, the DNA is TGCGCCAGCAAAGTTCTGGGACAGAGCACAGATACGCAGTATTTT. As protein: CASKVLGQSTDTQYF. The chain uses TRBV5-1 and TRBJ2-3; 7 bases map to TRBD1. V lost 6 bases to trimming and J lost 0 bases; unmatched junction nucleotides: 7. Germline CDR1 and CDR2: SGHRS and YFSETQ. The CDR3 runs 15 residues.

The sample holds many counts of this clonotype. The rearrangement joins TRBV7-9 to TRBJ2-1; D uncertain. This CDR3 comprises 11 residues. The ends were cut back, 6 bases at V and 7 bases at J, with 7 bases in the middle. Germline CDR1 and CDR2: SEHNR and FQNEAQ (reference sequence). The CDR3 region is CASRHENEQFF. DNA of the CDR3: TGTGCCAGCAGGCACGAGAATGAGCAGTTCTTC.

This clonotype was counted at least ten times. This sequence joins TRBV28 and TRBJ2-7; D may be TRBD2 (5 bases). V gave up 3 bases and J gave up 7 bases, with 13 bases separating them. This CDR3 spans 13 amino acids. Germline loops: CDR1 MDHEN, CDR2 SYDVKM. CDR3 sequence (DNA): TGTGCCAGCAGTTTGAGGGTCCCAAGGGAGCAGTACTTC. Protein product: CASSLRVPREQYF.

This clonotype occurred many times. V usage is TRBV10-3 and J usage is TRBJ2-2; 7 bases match TRBD2. CDR1 ENHRY and CDR2 SYGVKD come from the germline V gene. This CDR3 contains 15 residues. J lost 0 bases, V lost 7 bases, and 5 bases had no gene match. CDR3 amino acids: CAINSGRTNTGELFF. The CDR3 DNA is TGTGCCATCAACTCCGGGAGGACGAACACCGGGGAGCTGTTTTTT.

This clonotype was detected many times. The chain recombines TRBV6-5 with TRBJ1-1; D ambiguous. V dropped 0 bases and J dropped 3 bases, with 17 bases sitting between them. The V gene's germline CDR1 is MNHEY and CDR2 SVGAGI. The length of the CDR3 is 17 residues. CDR3 coding DNA: TGTGCCAGCAGTTACTCCCCTCACCCGAGGAGAGACACTGAAGCTTTCTTT. Its protein product is CASSYSPHPRRDTEAFF.

This clonotype was counted a few times. The chain joins TRBV6-5 to TRBJ1-1; no definite D call. Trimming stripped 2 bases from V and 0 bases from J, with 10 bases between. CDR1 is MNHEY, CDR2 SVGAGI, per germline. The CDR3 runs 15 residues. The CDR3 loop reads CASSYEPRVNTEAFF. The CDR3 bases are TGTGCCAGCAGTTACGAGCCGCGGGTGAACACTGAAGCTTTCTTT.